The T cell receptor beta chain described here comes from a study of blood T cell repertoires in COVID-19. Across the whole study: Sites in the United States, Italy and Spain provided acute and convalescent COVID-19 samples. PBMCs, B-cell-depleted T cells, or T cells provided the cDNA or gDNA that made up the material.

Germline lookup yields CDR1 MGHRA and CDR2 YSYEKL. CDR3 length: 15 amino acids. V gave up 4 bases and J gave up 6 bases; unmatched junction bases: 12. Authors' analysis steps: Amplification of reference gene primers provided the estimated nucleated cell counts. This table comes from immunoSEQ multiplex PCR, and its TCRdb copy is limited to in-frame clones, with some not included. The D gene and trimming were derived from the DNA, and the V and J assignments and clone size from that table. The data contain about 210,000 clones, roughly 94% of them singletons. The sample taken for sequencing was peripheral blood. The sequence was collected from a man aged 30 to 45 with acute or convalescent COVID-19. The genes are TRBV4-1 and TRBJ2-7; 7 bases map to TRBD1. The DNA of the CDR3 is TGCGCCAGCAGCCCCCTGACAGGGACGACGTCCGAGCAGTACTTC. It specifies CASSPLTGTTSEQYF.